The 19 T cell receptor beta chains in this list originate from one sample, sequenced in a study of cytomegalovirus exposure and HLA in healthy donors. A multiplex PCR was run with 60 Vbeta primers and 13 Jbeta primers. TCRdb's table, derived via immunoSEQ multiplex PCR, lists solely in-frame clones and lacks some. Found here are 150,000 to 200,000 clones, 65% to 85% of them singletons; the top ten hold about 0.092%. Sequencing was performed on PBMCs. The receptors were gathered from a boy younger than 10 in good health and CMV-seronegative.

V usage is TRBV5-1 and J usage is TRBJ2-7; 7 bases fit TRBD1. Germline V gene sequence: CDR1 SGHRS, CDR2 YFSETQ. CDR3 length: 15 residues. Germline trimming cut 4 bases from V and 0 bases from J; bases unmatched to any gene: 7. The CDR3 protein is CASSPGTAPSYEQYF. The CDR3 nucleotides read TGCGCCAGCAGCCCCGGGACAGCCCCCTCCTACGAGCAGTACTTC.

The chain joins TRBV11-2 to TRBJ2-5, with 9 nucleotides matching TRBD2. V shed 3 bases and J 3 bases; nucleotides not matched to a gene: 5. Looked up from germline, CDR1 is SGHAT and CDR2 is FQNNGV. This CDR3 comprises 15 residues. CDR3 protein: CASSLEGLAKETQYF. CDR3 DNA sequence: TGTGCCAGCAGCTTGGAGGGACTAGCAAAAGAGACCCAGTACTTC.

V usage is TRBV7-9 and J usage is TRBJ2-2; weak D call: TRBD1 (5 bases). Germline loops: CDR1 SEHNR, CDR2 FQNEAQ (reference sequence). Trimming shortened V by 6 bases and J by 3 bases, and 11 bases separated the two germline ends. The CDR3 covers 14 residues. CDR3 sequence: CASRLTGDTGELFF. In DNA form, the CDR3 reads TGTGCCAGCAGGCTAACAGGTGACACCGGGGAGCTGTTTTTT.

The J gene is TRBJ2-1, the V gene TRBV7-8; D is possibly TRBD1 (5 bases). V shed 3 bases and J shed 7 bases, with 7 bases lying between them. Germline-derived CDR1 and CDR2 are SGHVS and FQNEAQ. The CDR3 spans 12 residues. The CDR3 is CASSFPGNEQFF. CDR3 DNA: TGTGCCAGCAGCTTCCCAGGGAATGAGCAGTTCTTC.

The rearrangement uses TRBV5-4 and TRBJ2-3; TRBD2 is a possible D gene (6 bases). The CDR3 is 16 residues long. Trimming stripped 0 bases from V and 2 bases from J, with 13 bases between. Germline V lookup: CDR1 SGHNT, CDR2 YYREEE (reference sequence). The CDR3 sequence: CASSLGRGGATDTQYF. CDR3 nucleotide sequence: TGTGCCAGCAGCTTGGGGAGGGGCGGGGCCACAGATACGCAGTATTTT.

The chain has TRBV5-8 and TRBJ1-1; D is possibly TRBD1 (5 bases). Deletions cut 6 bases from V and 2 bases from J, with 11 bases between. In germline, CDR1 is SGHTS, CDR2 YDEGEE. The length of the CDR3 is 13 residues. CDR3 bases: TGTGCCAGCACCCCCGGACAAAACACTGAAGCTTTCTTT. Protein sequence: CASTPGQNTEAFF.

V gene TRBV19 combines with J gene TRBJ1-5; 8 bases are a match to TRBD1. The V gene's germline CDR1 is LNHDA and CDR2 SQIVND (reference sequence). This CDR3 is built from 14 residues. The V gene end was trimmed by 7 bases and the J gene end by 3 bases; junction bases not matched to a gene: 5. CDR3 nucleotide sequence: TGTGCCAGTACCGGACAGGGCTACAATCAGCCCCAGCATTTT. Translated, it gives CASTGQGYNQPQHF.

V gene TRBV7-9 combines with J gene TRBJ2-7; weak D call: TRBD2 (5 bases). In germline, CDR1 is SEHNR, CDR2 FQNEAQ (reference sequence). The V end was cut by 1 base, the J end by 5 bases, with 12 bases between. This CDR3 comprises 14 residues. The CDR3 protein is CASSLELSAHEQYF. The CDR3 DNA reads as TGTGCCAGCAGCTTAGAACTTAGCGCCCACGAGCAGTACTTC.

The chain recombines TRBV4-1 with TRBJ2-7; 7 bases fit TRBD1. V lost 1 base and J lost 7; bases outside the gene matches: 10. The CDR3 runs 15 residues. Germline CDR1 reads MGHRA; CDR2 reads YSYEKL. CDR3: CASSQAQGPFGEQYF. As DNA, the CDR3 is TGCGCCAGCAGCCAAGCACAGGGGCCCTTTGGGGAGCAGTACTTC.

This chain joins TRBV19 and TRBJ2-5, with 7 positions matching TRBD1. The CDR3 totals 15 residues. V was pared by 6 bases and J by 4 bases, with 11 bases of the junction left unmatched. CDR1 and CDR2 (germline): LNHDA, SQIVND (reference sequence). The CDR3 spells CASSDTGAVGETQYF. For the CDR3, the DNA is TGTGCCAGTAGCGATACAGGGGCGGTAGGAGAGACCCAGTACTTC.

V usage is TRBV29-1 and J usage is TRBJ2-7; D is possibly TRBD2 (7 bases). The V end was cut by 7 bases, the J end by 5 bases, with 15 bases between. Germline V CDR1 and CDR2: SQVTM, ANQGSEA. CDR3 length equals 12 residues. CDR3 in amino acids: CSGGRGLHEQYF. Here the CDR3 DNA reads TGCAGCGGGGGGCGGGGGCTACACGAGCAGTACTTC.

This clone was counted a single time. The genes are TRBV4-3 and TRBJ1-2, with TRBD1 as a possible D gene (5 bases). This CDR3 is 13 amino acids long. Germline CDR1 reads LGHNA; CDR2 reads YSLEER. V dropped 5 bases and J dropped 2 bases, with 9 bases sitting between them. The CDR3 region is CASSLQGNYGYTF. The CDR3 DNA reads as TGCGCCAGCAGCTTGCAGGGAAACTATGGCTACACCTTC.

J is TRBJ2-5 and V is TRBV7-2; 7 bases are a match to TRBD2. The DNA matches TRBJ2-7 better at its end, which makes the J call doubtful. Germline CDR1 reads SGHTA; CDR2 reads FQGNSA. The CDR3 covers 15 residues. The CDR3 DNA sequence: TGTGCCAGCAGCTTAGGGCGGGGGAATCCCTACGAGCAGTACTTC. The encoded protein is CASSLGRGNPYEQYF.

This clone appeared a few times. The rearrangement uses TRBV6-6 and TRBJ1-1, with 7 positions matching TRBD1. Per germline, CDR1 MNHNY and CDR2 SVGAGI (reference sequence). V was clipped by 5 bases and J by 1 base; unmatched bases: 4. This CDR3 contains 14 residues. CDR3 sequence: CASSRTGENTEAFF. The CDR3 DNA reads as TGTGCCAGCAGTCGGACAGGCGAGAACACTGAAGCTTTCTTT.

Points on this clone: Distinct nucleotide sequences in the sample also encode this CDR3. CDR3 region: CASSLAETQYF. The CDR3 nucleotides read TGCGCCAGCAGCTTGGCGGAGACCCAGTACTTC. V gene TRBV5-1 combines with J gene TRBJ2-5; D call uncertain. The CDR3 contains 11 residues. V was shortened by 0 bases and J by 5 bases, with 2 bases between the two germline ends. CDR1 SGHRS and CDR2 YFSETQ come from the germline V gene.

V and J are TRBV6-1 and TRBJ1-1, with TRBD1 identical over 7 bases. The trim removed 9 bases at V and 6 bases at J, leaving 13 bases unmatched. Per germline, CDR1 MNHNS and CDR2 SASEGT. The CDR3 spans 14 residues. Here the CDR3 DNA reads TGTGCCAGTCTCAGGGGGAACGATGGGGCTGAAGCTTTCTTT. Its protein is CASLRGNDGAEAFF.

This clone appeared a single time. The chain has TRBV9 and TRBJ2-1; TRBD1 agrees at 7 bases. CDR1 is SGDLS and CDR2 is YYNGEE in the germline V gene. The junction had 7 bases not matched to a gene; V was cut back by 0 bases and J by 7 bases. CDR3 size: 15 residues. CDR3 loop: CASSVAQGSWNEQFF. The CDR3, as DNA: TGTGCCAGCAGCGTAGCACAGGGGTCTTGGAATGAGCAGTTCTTC.

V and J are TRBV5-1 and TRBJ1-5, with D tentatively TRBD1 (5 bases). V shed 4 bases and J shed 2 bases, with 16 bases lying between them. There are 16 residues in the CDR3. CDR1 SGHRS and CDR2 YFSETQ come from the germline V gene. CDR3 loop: CASSPGPGGGNQPQHF. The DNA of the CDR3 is TGCGCCAGCAGCCCGGGACCGGGAGGAGGCAATCAGCCCCAGCATTTT.

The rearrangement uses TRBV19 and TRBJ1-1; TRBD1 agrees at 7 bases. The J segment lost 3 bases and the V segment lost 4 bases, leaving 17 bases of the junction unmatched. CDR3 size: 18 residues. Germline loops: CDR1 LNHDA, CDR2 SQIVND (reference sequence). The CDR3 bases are TGTGCCAGTAGTAATCCCCGACAGGGCAATTTGGGGGACACTGAAGCTTTCTTT. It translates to CASSNPRQGNLGDTEAFF.